This T cell receptor beta chain was profiled in a study of shared clonotypes between healthy human individuals. Whole-study findings and limits: Between a few donors, naive CD4 clonotypes were shared at a level of around 4.9%.

The V segment lost 1 base and the J segment 5 bases; nucleotides outside the gene matches: 7. In germline, CDR1 is MGHRA, CDR2 YSYEKL. CDR3 length: 16 residues. The table came from immunoSEQ multiplex PCR; TCRdb's copy has only in-frame clones and leaves some out. The table includes millions of clones, over 85% detected once. A word on this clone: Its specificity is unknown.

This receptor was identified in a young man in good health. The rearrangement uses TRBV4-1 and TRBJ2-5; 10 bases are a match to TRBD1. The sequenced sample consisted of naive CD4+ T cells sorted from blood. The subset here: CD45RA+ positively selected. The CDR3 is CASSQGEGQGTETQYF. In nucleotides, the CDR3 is TGCGCCAGCAGCCAAGGGGAGGGACAGGGGACGGAGACCCAGTACTTC.